This T cell receptor beta chain was sequenced for a study of blood T cell repertoires in COVID-19. Study overall: Sites in the United States, Italy and Spain provided acute and convalescent COVID-19 samples. PBMCs, B-cell-depleted T cells, or T cells provided the cDNA or gDNA that made up the material.

Per the germline V gene, CDR1 is ENHRY and CDR2 is SYGVKD. This CDR3 is built from 16 residues. V shed 0 bases and J shed 2 bases, with 11 bases lying between them. Here immunoSEQ multiplex PCR was the method, and the copy in TCRdb shows in-frame clones only, minus some. This sample has about 74,000 clones, with less than 95% found just once. This sequence originates from a woman aged 55-69 years with active COVID-19. The chain joins TRBV10-3 to TRBJ2-1, with a tentative D call TRBD2 (6 bases). The sample taken for sequencing was peripheral blood. This CDR3 is CAISESMREAYNEQFF. CDR3 bases: TGTGCCATCAGTGAGTCTATGAGGGAGGCCTACAATGAGCAGTTCTTC.